This T cell receptor beta chain was recovered during a study of blood T cell repertoires in COVID-19. Study summary: The United States, Italy and Spain were the sources of the acute and convalescent COVID-19 samples.

Produced via immunoSEQ multiplex PCR; TCRdb's table is partial and in-frame only. The sample contains about 130,000 clones, approximately 83% of which appear only once. The CDR3 runs to 19 residues. J gave up 5 bases and V 6 bases, and 16 bases lay outside the gene matches. CDR1 ENHRY and CDR2 SYGVKD come from the germline V gene. The rearrangement joins TRBV10-3 to TRBJ2-2, with 12 positions matching TRBD1. The receptor's source is a woman at least 80 years old with acute or convalescent COVID-19. The sequencing sample was made of peripheral blood. In DNA form, the CDR3 reads TGTGCCATCAGCGGCCGTGGGACAGGGGGCCTGGCATGGACCGGGGAGCTGTTTTTT. Protein product: CAISGRGTGGLAWTGELFF.